The rows below give T cell receptor beta chains drawn from one sample of a study of blood T cell repertoires in COVID-19. Sequencing was performed with immunoSEQ multiplex PCR; in TCRdb, only in-frame clones are kept and a portion is missing. Among fewer than 350,000 clones listed, 87% were seen once. Sequencing was performed on PBMCs or T cells enriched from blood (not recorded which). The receptors derive from a woman in her thirties or forties who had recovered from COVID-19. Both conserved end residues are part of each CDR3. D genes are given only for firm matches. Expanded clones are given a class, and other clones once, few, many or no size at all.

clone_size: .; v_call: TRBV7-2; j_call: TRBJ1-1; d_call: .; cdr3_aa: CASSTTQRAEAFF; cdr3_nt: TGTGCCAGCAGCACAACCCAGAGGGCTGAAGCTTTCTTT
clone_size: .; v_call: TRBV5-1; j_call: TRBJ2-1; d_call: .; cdr3_aa: CASSLGSGSSYNEQFF; cdr3_nt: TGCGCCAGCAGCTTGGGGAGTGGGAGCTCCTACAATGAGCAGTTCTTC
clone_size: .; v_call: TRBV28; j_call: TRBJ2-1; d_call: .; cdr3_aa: CASDASGGLGAMYENEQFF; cdr3_nt: TGTGCCAGCGATGCCTCGGGGGGTCTGGGGGCAATGTATGAGAATGAGCAGTTCTTC
clone_size: .; v_call: TRBV5-4; j_call: TRBJ2-1; d_call: .; cdr3_aa: CASRQGTPAGNEQFF; cdr3_nt: TGTGCCAGCAGACAAGGGACTCCCGCGGGCAATGAGCAGTTCTTC
clone_size: .; v_call: TRBV9; j_call: TRBJ2-2; d_call: TRBD1; cdr3_aa: CASSPRRPGTGVTGELFF; cdr3_nt: TGTGCCAGCAGCCCCCGTCGGCCTGGGACAGGGGTAACCGGGGAGCTGTTTTTT
clone_size: .; v_call: TRBV7-2; j_call: TRBJ2-5; d_call: .; cdr3_aa: CASSLGSSQLETQYF; cdr3_nt: TGTGCCAGCAGCTTAGGGTCTAGCCAGCTGGAGACCCAGTACTTC
clone_size: .; v_call: TRBV7-8; j_call: TRBJ2-2; d_call: .; cdr3_aa: CASSQRTGAGELFF; cdr3_nt: TGTGCCAGCAGCCAAAGGACCGGGGCCGGGGAGCTGTTTTTT
clone_size: once; v_call: TRBV7-2; j_call: TRBJ2-7; d_call: .; cdr3_aa: CASSLARRNEQYF; cdr3_nt: TGTGCCAGCAGCTTAGCTAGAAGAAACGAGCAGTACTTC
clone_size: .; v_call: TRBV11-1; j_call: TRBJ2-2; d_call: .; cdr3_aa: CASSLGAYRVAGELFF; cdr3_nt: TGTGCCAGCAGCTTAGGCGCGTATCGGGTCGCCGGGGAGCTGTTTTTT
clone_size: .; v_call: TRBV13; j_call: TRBJ1-2; d_call: TRBD1; cdr3_aa: CASSRTGRSYGYTF; cdr3_nt: TGTGCCAGCAGCCGGACAGGGAGGAGCTATGGCTACACCTTC
clone_size: few; v_call: TRBV6-6; j_call: TRBJ2-1; d_call: TRBD2; cdr3_aa: CASSHPPLTSVRESSYNEQFF; cdr3_nt: TGTGCCAGCAGTCACCCCCCCCTAACTAGCGTTCGCGAGAGCTCCTACAATGAGCAGTTCTTC
clone_size: .; v_call: TRBV20-1; j_call: TRBJ1-5; d_call: .; cdr3_aa: CSATRRELQHF; cdr3_nt: TGCAGTGCTACTAGGAGGGAACTGCAGCATTTT
clone_size: .; v_call: TRBV5-6; j_call: TRBJ2-7; d_call: .; cdr3_aa: CASSLSQNSYEQYF; cdr3_nt: TGTGCCAGCAGCTTGTCCCAGAACTCCTACGAGCAGTACTTC
clone_size: .; v_call: TRBV5-1; j_call: TRBJ2-3; d_call: .; cdr3_aa: CASSLGSSASTDTQYF; cdr3_nt: TGCGCCAGCAGCTTGGGTTCTAGCGCCAGCACAGATACGCAGTATTTT
clone_size: .; v_call: TRBV5-6; j_call: TRBJ2-1; d_call: .; cdr3_aa: CASSLVEGGHTYNEQFF; cdr3_nt: TGTGCCAGCAGCTTGGTAGAGGGAGGCCATACCTACAATGAGCAGTTCTTC
clone_size: .; v_call: TRBV7-2; j_call: TRBJ2-6; d_call: .; cdr3_aa: CASSQTGSGANVLTF; cdr3_nt: TGTGCCAGCAGCCAAACCGGTTCCGGGGCCAACGTCCTGACTTTC
clone_size: once; v_call: TRBV7-8; j_call: TRBJ2-3; d_call: TRBD1; cdr3_aa: CASSKGQITDTQYF; cdr3_nt: TGTGCCAGCAGCAAGGGACAGATCACAGATACGCAGTATTTT
clone_size: .; v_call: TRBV6-5; j_call: TRBJ1-2; d_call: TRBD1; cdr3_aa: CASSYSTGAGYGYTF; cdr3_nt: TGTGCCAGCAGTTACTCAACAGGGGCCGGGTATGGCTACACCTTC
clone_size: .; v_call: TRBV9; j_call: TRBJ1-1; d_call: TRBD1; cdr3_aa: CASSETGDSNTEAFF; cdr3_nt: TGTGCCAGCAGCGAAACCGGGGACAGTAACACTGAAGCTTTCTTT
clone_size: .; v_call: TRBV4-2; j_call: TRBJ2-7; d_call: TRBD1; cdr3_aa: CASSQGQYYEQYF; cdr3_nt: TGTGCCAGCAGCCAGGGACAGTACTACGAGCAGTACTTC
clone_size: .; v_call: TRBV7-9; j_call: TRBJ2-7; d_call: .; cdr3_aa: CASSLGGGGDEQYF; cdr3_nt: TGTGCCAGCAGCTTAGGTGGAGGGGGCGACGAGCAGTACTTC
clone_size: .; v_call: TRBV19; j_call: TRBJ1-5; d_call: TRBD1; cdr3_aa: CASSVRQGGLNQPQHF; cdr3_nt: TGTGCCAGTAGCGTGCGACAGGGTGGCCTCAATCAGCCCCAGCATTTT
clone_size: .; v_call: TRBV27; j_call: TRBJ1-2; d_call: TRBD1; cdr3_aa: CASSLYRTGGYGYTF; cdr3_nt: TGTGCCAGCAGTTTATACCGGACAGGCGGCTATGGCTACACCTTC
clone_size: .; v_call: TRBV5-4; j_call: TRBJ2-6; d_call: .; cdr3_aa: CALGASGANVLTF; cdr3_nt: TGTGCCCTTGGGGCCTCTGGGGCCAACGTCCTGACTTTC
clone_size: .; v_call: TRBV5-4; j_call: TRBJ2-5; d_call: .; cdr3_aa: CASSHPIAQETQYF; cdr3_nt: TGTGCCAGCAGTCACCCCATCGCCCAGGAGACCCAGTACTTC
clone_size: .; v_call: TRBV11-3; j_call: TRBJ2-1; d_call: .; cdr3_aa: CASRGDNEQFF; cdr3_nt: TGTGCCAGCAGAGGGGACAATGAGCAGTTCTTC
clone_size: .; v_call: TRBV6-5; j_call: TRBJ2-1; d_call: .; cdr3_aa: CASSTKTAYNEQFF; cdr3_nt: TGTGCCAGCAGTACTAAGACGGCCTACAATGAGCAGTTCTTC
clone_size: .; v_call: TRBV29-1; j_call: TRBJ1-2; d_call: TRBD1; cdr3_aa: CSVGQDYGYTF; cdr3_nt: TGCAGCGTCGGACAGGACTATGGCTACACCTTC
clone_size: .; v_call: TRBV7-2; j_call: TRBJ2-5; d_call: TRBD2; cdr3_aa: CASSLGLAGLETQYF; cdr3_nt: TGTGCCAGCAGCTTAGGACTAGCGGGACTGGAGACCCAGTACTTC
clone_size: .; v_call: TRBV7-9; j_call: TRBJ1-4; d_call: TRBD1; cdr3_aa: CASSLGYRGTTNEKLFF; cdr3_nt: TGTGCCAGCAGCTTAGGGTACAGGGGGACAACTAATGAAAAACTGTTTTTT
clone_size: few; v_call: TRBV5-6; j_call: TRBJ1-3; d_call: .; cdr3_aa: CASSLGGFSGNTIYF; cdr3_nt: TGTGCCAGCAGCTTGGGAGGATTCTCTGGAAACACCATATATTTT
clone_size: .; v_call: TRBV3-1/TRBV3-2; j_call: TRBJ2-7; d_call: TRBD2; cdr3_aa: CASSHSSSGGVWEQYF; cdr3_nt: TGTGCCAGCAGCCACTCATCTAGCGGAGGGGTTTGGGAGCAGTACTTC
clone_size: once; v_call: TRBV3-1/TRBV3-2; j_call: TRBJ2-5; d_call: .; cdr3_aa: CASSQGWSRFQGKETQYF; cdr3_nt: TGTGCCAGCAGCCAAGGGTGGAGTAGATTCCAGGGTAAAGAGACCCAGTACTTC
clone_size: .; v_call: TRBV19; j_call: TRBJ2-1; d_call: TRBD2; cdr3_aa: CASSEAGGRNNEQFF; cdr3_nt: TGTGCCAGTAGTGAGGCGGGAGGCAGGAACAATGAGCAGTTCTTC
clone_size: few; v_call: TRBV27; j_call: TRBJ1-6; d_call: TRBD1; cdr3_aa: CASRSQGAINSPLHF; cdr3_nt: TGTGCCAGCAGATCGCAGGGGGCAATTAATTCACCCCTCCACTTT
clone_size: .; v_call: TRBV21-1; j_call: TRBJ1-2; d_call: .; cdr3_aa: CASSAQIPDGYTF; cdr3_nt: TGTGCCAGCAGCGCTCAGATTCCAGATGGCTACACCTTC
clone_size: .; v_call: TRBV29-1; j_call: TRBJ1-3; d_call: .; cdr3_aa: CSVEDPPDTIYF; cdr3_nt: TGCAGCGTTGAAGATCCCCCCGACACCATATATTTT
clone_size: .; v_call: TRBV5-8; j_call: TRBJ2-5; d_call: .; cdr3_aa: CASTPSRGGRQETQYF; cdr3_nt: TGTGCCAGCACCCCCTCGAGGGGGGGTAGGCAAGAGACCCAGTACTTC
clone_size: few; v_call: TRBV11-3; j_call: TRBJ2-1; d_call: .; cdr3_aa: CASSLELGDEQFF; cdr3_nt: TGTGCCAGCAGCTTAGAGCTAGGAGATGAGCAGTTCTTC